This passage covers 25 T cell receptor beta chains from one sample sequenced in a study of T cell responses to AZD1222 COVID-19 vaccine. Sequencing was performed with immunoSEQ multiplex PCR; in TCRdb, only in-frame clones are kept and a portion is missing. The sample holds over 150,000 clones, roughly 88% seen once. The material was peripheral blood, obtained 28 days after the second AZD1222 dose. Every receptor here comes from an adult who received the AZD1222 COVID-19 vaccine.

The chain is built from TRBV6-5 and TRBJ2-3; no definite D call. The CDR3 length is 13 residues. Germline CDR1 is MNHEY and CDR2 is SVGAGI. The V gene lost 7 bases and the J gene lost 2 bases, with 10 bases spanning the gap. CDR3 nucleotides: TGTGCCAGCACCAACCCTGCCACAGATACGCAGTATTTT. Its protein is CASTNPATDTQYF.

The gene calls are TRBV6-5 and TRBJ2-1, with TRBD2 identical over 10 bases. The CDR3 is made up of 15 amino acids. The V gene's germline CDR1 is MNHEY and CDR2 SVGAGI. V lost 5 bases and J lost 8; bases outside the gene matches: 9. CDR3 in DNA: TGTGCCAGCAGTATTGCTAGCGGGGGCTGGGATGAGCAGTTCTTC. As protein: CASSIASGGWDEQFF.

The chain has TRBV6-5 and TRBJ1-2, with 8 bases aligning to TRBD1. Unmatched junction bases numbered 12, after V lost 4 bases and J lost 8 bases. This CDR3 is built from 15 residues. The germline V gene encodes CDR1 MNHEY and CDR2 SVGAGI. In nucleotides, the CDR3 is TGTGCCAGCAGTTCAATCACAGGGGGTTGGTACGGCTACACCTTC. This sequence encodes CASSSITGGWYGYTF.

This clone was recorded once. The chain is built from TRBV9 and TRBJ1-5; 8 nucleotides agree with TRBD1. With 4 bases clipped from V and 3 bases from J, the junction kept 3 bases outside the gene matches. CDR3 length: 14 residues. CDR1 SGDLS and CDR2 YYNGEE come from the germline V gene. The CDR3 coding sequence is TGTGCCAGCAGCAGGACAGGGAACAATCAGCCCCAGCATTTT. Its protein is CASSRTGNNQPQHF. The full variable domain, its missing parts supplied by reference TRBV9 and TRBJ1-5, is DSGVTQTPKHLITATGQRVTLRCSPRSGDLSVYWYQQSLDQGLQFLIQYYNGEERAKGNILERFSAQQFPDLHSELNLSSLELGDSALYFCASSRTGNNQPQHFGDGTRLSIL.

V gene TRBV18 combines with J gene TRBJ2-3; 7 positions agree with TRBD2. V was clipped by 6 bases and J by 2 bases; unmatched bases: 5. Germline V gene sequence: CDR1 KGHSH, CDR2 LQKENI. This CDR3 contains 14 residues. The CDR3, as DNA: TGTGCCAGCTCTCCTAGCGGTCACACAGATACGCAGTATTTT. Translating it yields CASSPSGHTDTQYF.

The rearrangement links TRBV7-3 to TRBJ2-3; D perhaps matches TRBD2 (5 bases). Germline V gives CDR1 SGHTA, CDR2 FQGTGA. The CDR3 is made up of 15 amino acids. Trimming took 3 bases from V and 4 from J, leaving 14 bases between them. The CDR3 DNA sequence: TGTGCCAGCAGCTTCCGGGGTTTAAGGCCAGATACGCAGTATTTT. Its protein is CASSFRGLRPDTQYF.

CDR3 in DNA: TGCAGCGTTTCAGGGGGAAAGGAGCAGTTCTTC. Its translation: CSVSGGKEQFF. This rearrangement joins TRBV29-1 to TRBJ2-1; 7 bases match TRBD1. The CDR3 consists of 11 residues. Germline V gene data show CDR1 as SQVTM and CDR2 as ANQGSEA. V shed 5 bases and J 10 bases; nucleotides not matched to a gene: 5.

V is TRBV19 and J is TRBJ1-6; 7 positions agree with TRBD1. Trimming removed 8 bases from V and 13 bases from J; junction bases left unmatched: 8. The length of the CDR3 is 12 residues. Germline lookup yields CDR1 LNHDA and CDR2 SQIVND (reference sequence). This CDR3 is CASLGDSAPLHF. CDR3 nucleotides: TGTGCCAGTTTGGGGGACAGTGCGCCCCTCCACTTT.

The chain has TRBV18 and TRBJ1-1; 7 nucleotides match TRBD1. The CDR3 totals 14 residues. V lost 0 bases and J lost 6; bases outside the gene matches: 4. The germline V gene encodes CDR1 KGHSH and CDR2 LQKENI. The CDR3: CASSPPVTGAEAFF. CDR3 nucleotide sequence: TGTGCCAGCTCACCACCGGTCACAGGGGCTGAAGCTTTCTTT.

V gene TRBV3-1 (or the pseudogene TRBV3-2) combines with J gene TRBJ1-2, with D maybe TRBD1 (5 bases). The CDR3 is 14 amino acids. Germline V gives CDR1 LGHDT, CDR2 YNNKEL (reference sequence). V lost 0 bases, J lost 7 bases, and 12 bases lay in between. DNA for the CDR3: TGTGCCAGCAGCCAAGAAATTGGGGCCTTTGGCTACACCTTC. Protein sequence: CASSQEIGAFGYTF.

The chain uses TRBV5-6 and TRBJ1-2; D possibly corresponds to TRBD1 (6 bases). The CDR3 contains 13 residues. V lost 3 bases to trimming and J lost 8 bases, with 14 bases between them. Germline values: CDR1 SGHDT, CDR2 YYEEEE. CDR3 region: CASSSGTRGGYTF. CDR3 nucleotides: TGTGCCAGCAGCTCCGGGACACGGGGAGGCTACACCTTC.

The chain couples TRBV9 to TRBJ2-5; 11 nucleotides align to TRBD2. The V gene end was trimmed by 3 bases and the J gene end by 7 bases; junction bases not matched to a gene: 8. CDR1 is SGDLS, CDR2 YYNGEE, per germline. CDR3 size: 15 residues. Here the CDR3 DNA reads TGTGCCAGCAGCGGGCTTAGCGGGGGGGAGGGGACCCAGTACTTC. The encoded protein is CASSGLSGGEGTQYF.

The genes are TRBV6-1 and TRBJ1-5; 8 bases agree with TRBD1. From germline, CDR1 is MNHNS and CDR2 SASEGT. CDR3 length equals 15 residues. Trimming removed 2 bases from V and 2 bases from J; junction bases left unmatched: 2. The CDR3 DNA follows: TGTGCCAGCAGTGAATACAGGGGGGGCAATCAGCCCCAGCATTTT. As protein: CASSEYRGGNQPQHF.

In this sample, this clone turned up a few times. The chain carries TRBV2 and TRBJ1-1, with D perhaps matching TRBD1 (5 bases). Deletions cut 8 bases from V and 6 bases from J, with 22 bases between. CDR3 size: 15 residues. CDR1 and CDR2 from the germline V gene are SNHLY and FYNNEI. The CDR3 region is CASSILGERSAEAFF. Here the CDR3 DNA reads TGTGCCAGCTCGATACTAGGGGAGAGGAGCGCTGAAGCTTTCTTT.

The chain carries TRBV5-4 and TRBJ1-5; D may be TRBD1 (5 bases). V was pared by 3 bases and J by 7 bases, with 14 bases between. Germline values: CDR1 SGHNT, CDR2 YYREEE (reference sequence). The CDR3 is 14 amino acids. This chain's CDR3 is CASSSEGLLQPQHF. The CDR3 DNA follows: TGTGCCAGCAGCTCCGAGGGACTGCTCCAGCCCCAGCATTTT.

The J gene is TRBJ1-1, the V gene TRBV20-1; D might be TRBD1 (6 bases). Germline V gives CDR1 DFQATT, CDR2 SNEGSKA (reference sequence). This CDR3 has 12 residues. Trimming left V 3 bases short and J 8 bases short, with 13 bases between. CDR3 DNA: TGCAGTGCTAGTTCCCCAGGGGTCGAAGCTTTCTTT. This gives the protein CSASSPGVEAFF.

The chain links TRBV7-3 to TRBJ2-5, with TRBD2 matching 11 bases. The CDR3 covers 15 residues. V dropped 5 bases and J dropped 5; count of bases not matched to a gene: 7. Germline CDR1 and CDR2: SGHTA and FQGTGA. CDR3 bases: TGTGCCAGCAGCATTAGCGGGGGGGCCCTTGAGACCCAGTACTTC. Amino acids: CASSISGGALETQYF.

The chain employs TRBV9 and TRBJ1-1, with no clear D. The CDR3 loop spans 14 amino acids. The V end lost 0 bases, the J end lost 0 bases, and 6 bases lay between the germline ends. Germline V gene data show CDR1 as SGDLS and CDR2 as YYNGEE. The CDR3 DNA follows: TGTGCCAGCAGCGTAGACAGCCTGAACACTGAAGCTTTCTTT. As protein: CASSVDSLNTEAFF.

V usage is TRBV5-4 and J usage is TRBJ2-6; D not resolved. The V gene's germline CDR1 is SGHNT and CDR2 YYREEE (reference sequence). The ends were cut back, 0 bases at V and 2 bases at J, with 12 bases in the middle. CDR3 length: 17 residues. The CDR3 DNA follows: TGTGCCAGCAGCTTGGATCTTGCGATCACTGGGGCCAACGTCCTGACTTTC. Translation: CASSLDLAITGANVLTF.

J is TRBJ1-2 and V is TRBV18; 7 nucleotides agree with TRBD1. The CDR3 spans 16 residues. Looked up from germline, CDR1 is KGHSH and CDR2 is LQKENI. V shed 3 bases and J 1 base; nucleotides not matched to a gene: 8. The chain's CDR3 is CASSPPTGPHNYGYTF. The DNA for the CDR3 is TGTGCCAGCTCACCCCCGACAGGGCCCCATAACTATGGCTACACCTTC.

This clone was picked up one time. This sequence joins TRBV28 and TRBJ1-2, with D maybe TRBD1 (5 bases). V was clipped by 5 bases and J by 7 bases, with 17 bases between them. Germline loops: CDR1 MDHEN, CDR2 SYDVKM. This CDR3 has 14 residues. The CDR3: CASSPRPGGGGYTF. CDR3 nucleotide sequence: TGTGCCAGCAGTCCCCGTCCGGGGGGGGGTGGCTACACCTTC.

The rearrangement links TRBV30 to TRBJ2-7; D ambiguous. The CDR3 loop spans 14 amino acids. The germline V gene encodes CDR1 GTSNPN and CDR2 SVGIG (reference sequence). The V end lost 4 bases, the J end lost 3 bases, and 16 bases lay between the germline ends. The CDR3 DNA follows: TGTGCCTGGAAAGGGCCTGTAAACTACTACGAGCAGTACTTC. Its translation: CAWKGPVNYYEQYF. Drawing the rest from reference TRBV30 and TRBJ2-7, the complete variable domain is SQTIHQWPATLVQPVGSPLSLECTVEGTSNPNLYWYRQAAGRGLQLLFYSVGIGQISSEVPQNLSASRPQDRQFILSSKKLLLSDSGFYLCAWKGPVNYYEQYFGPGTRLTVT.

V is TRBV4-1 and J is TRBJ1-2, with a weak D call TRBD1 (5 bases). Trimming pared 0 bases from V and 8 bases from J, leaving 19 bases between. The germline CDR1 and CDR2 sequences are MGHRA and YSYEKL. The CDR3 spans 16 residues. This CDR3 is CASSQEPLRQGVGYTF. The CDR3 DNA sequence: TGCGCCAGCAGCCAAGAACCCCTAAGGCAGGGCGTGGGCTACACCTTC.

The J gene is TRBJ2-7, the V gene TRBV6-5, with 7 positions matching TRBD1. The V segment lost 6 bases and the J segment 11 bases; nucleotides outside the gene matches: 10. Germline V lookup: CDR1 MNHEY, CDR2 SVGAGI. This CDR3 is built from 12 residues. The chain's CDR3 is CASSPLTGREYF. CDR3 DNA sequence: TGTGCCAGCAGCCCCTTGACAGGGCGCGAGTACTTC.

The chain links TRBV5-1 to TRBJ1-1; D is uncertain. This CDR3 region has 16 residues. V was cut by 6 bases and J by 1 base, with 19 bases left in between. In germline, CDR1 is SGHRS, CDR2 YFSETQ. The CDR3, as DNA: TGCGCCAGCACCCGAGAGGGCACAAGCGGGAACACTGAAGCTTTCTTT. Its translation is CASTREGTSGNTEAFF.